These T cell receptor beta chains were read from a single sample in a study of cytotoxic CD8 clonotypes in ibrutinib-treated CLL. Only in-frame clones appear in the TCRdb table, and some are missing; sequencing was by immunoSEQ multiplex PCR. The data hold 150,000 or so clones, with about four fifths observed a single time. The sample here was PBMCs, taken after 24 months of ibrutinib treatment. These receptors came from a human donor with chronic lymphocytic leukemia. Each CDR3 is given with its conserved first and last residue. The order of the fields is J gene, clone size, V gene, D gene, CDR3 DNA, CDR3 protein. D genes are given only for firm matches. Clone sizes are given selectively: once, few, many, or a class where the clone is expanded.

j_gene: TRBJ2-5; abundance: .; v_gene: TRBV5-1; d_gene: .; CDR3nt: TGCGCCAGCAGCTTGGTAGGTTCAAGAGAGACCCAGTACTTC; CDR3aa: CASSLVGSRETQYF
j_gene: TRBJ1-2; abundance: .; v_gene: TRBV27; d_gene: TRBD1; CDR3nt: TGTGCCAGCAGCGTTACGACAGGGGGCGTTGACTATGGCTACACCTTC; CDR3aa: CASSVTTGGVDYGYTF
j_gene: TRBJ1-2; abundance: .; v_gene: TRBV30; d_gene: .; CDR3nt: TGTGCCTCTACTAACTATGGCTACACCTTC; CDR3aa: CASTNYGYTF
j_gene: TRBJ2-3; abundance: .; v_gene: TRBV9; d_gene: TRBD2; CDR3nt: TGTGCCAGCAGCACCGGGACTAGCAGGGATACGCAGTATTTT; CDR3aa: CASSTGTSRDTQYF
j_gene: TRBJ2-4; abundance: .; v_gene: TRBV6-1; d_gene: .; CDR3nt: TGTGCCAGCAGTGAATGGGGGAGCGCCAAAAACATTCAGTACTTC; CDR3aa: CASSEWGSAKNIQYF
j_gene: TRBJ1-6; abundance: .; v_gene: TRBV18; d_gene: .; CDR3nt: TGTGCCAGCTCCCTTAGCAGGACAGCAAGCTCCTATAATTCACCCCTCCACTTT; CDR3aa: CASSLSRTASSYNSPLHF
j_gene: TRBJ2-7; abundance: .; v_gene: TRBV6-6; d_gene: .; CDR3nt: TGTGCCAGCAGTTACTCGAAGGGTAGGGGCACCTACGAGCAGTACTTC; CDR3aa: CASSYSKGRGTYEQYF
j_gene: TRBJ2-3; abundance: .; v_gene: TRBV25-1; d_gene: TRBD2; CDR3nt: TGTGCCAGCACCGAAGGACTAGCGGGAGGCACAGATACGCAGTATTTT; CDR3aa: CASTEGLAGGTDTQYF
j_gene: TRBJ1-5; abundance: .; v_gene: TRBV27; d_gene: .; CDR3nt: TGTGCCAGCAGTTTTCGGACGCAGCCCCAGCATTTT; CDR3aa: CASSFRTQPQHF
j_gene: TRBJ2-2; abundance: .; v_gene: TRBV14; d_gene: .; CDR3nt: TGTGCCAGCAGCCAAGATCGTCGTTCACGAGGGGGCGGGGAGCTGTTTTTT; CDR3aa: CASSQDRRSRGGGELFF
j_gene: TRBJ2-1; abundance: .; v_gene: TRBV5-1; d_gene: TRBD1; CDR3nt: TGCGCCAGCAGCTTTCGACAAGGGGGCGCAAGTGATGAGCAGTTCTTC; CDR3aa: CASSFRQGGASDEQFF
j_gene: TRBJ2-7; abundance: .; v_gene: TRBV28; d_gene: .; CDR3nt: TGTGCCAGCAGTTTAAGGGGGGAGGGCTACGAGCAGTACTTC; CDR3aa: CASSLRGEGYEQYF
j_gene: TRBJ2-7; abundance: .; v_gene: TRBV29-1; d_gene: TRBD2; CDR3nt: TGCAGCGTTAAAACTAGCGGGAGCCCCTCCTACGAGCAGTACTTC; CDR3aa: CSVKTSGSPSYEQYF
j_gene: TRBJ2-6; abundance: .; v_gene: TRBV4-3; d_gene: .; CDR3nt: TGCGCCAGCAGCCAGCAGGGTTTCGGGGCCAACGTCCTGACTTTC; CDR3aa: CASSQQGFGANVLTF
j_gene: TRBJ1-5; abundance: few; v_gene: TRBV6-5; d_gene: .; CDR3nt: TGTGCCAGCACCCCGAGGGCAGGGGGCAATCAGCCCCAGCATTTT; CDR3aa: CASTPRAGGNQPQHF
j_gene: TRBJ2-7; abundance: .; v_gene: TRBV19; d_gene: .; CDR3nt: TGTGCCAGTAGTAAAGACAGGCCACCCTACGAGCAGTACTTC; CDR3aa: CASSKDRPPYEQYF
j_gene: TRBJ1-1; abundance: .; v_gene: TRBV18; d_gene: .; CDR3nt: TGTGCCAGCTCACTCAGGCAGGTAGGGCGGAACACTGAAGCTTTCTTT; CDR3aa: CASSLRQVGRNTEAFF
j_gene: TRBJ1-4; abundance: .; v_gene: TRBV19; d_gene: .; CDR3nt: TGTGCCAGTAGCCGTCCTAGGGGCCAGGCTAATGAAAAACTGTTTTTT; CDR3aa: CASSRPRGQANEKLFF
j_gene: TRBJ1-6; abundance: .; v_gene: TRBV14; d_gene: .; CDR3nt: TGTGCCAGCAGCGTAGCGGGCCCCTATAATTCACCCCTCCACTTT; CDR3aa: CASSVAGPYNSPLHF
j_gene: TRBJ1-2; abundance: .; v_gene: TRBV10-1; d_gene: TRBD1; CDR3nt: TGCGCCAGCAGCCGGGACAGGGGAAACTATGGCTACACCTTC; CDR3aa: CASSRDRGNYGYTF
j_gene: TRBJ2-1; abundance: .; v_gene: TRBV5-1; d_gene: TRBD2; CDR3nt: TGCGCCAGCAGCTTAGTGGCGGGGGGGCCCGATGAGCAGTTCTTC; CDR3aa: CASSLVAGGPDEQFF
j_gene: TRBJ1-4; abundance: .; v_gene: TRBV19; d_gene: TRBD1; CDR3nt: TGTGCCAGTAGTATTCTAACAGGGGTTAATGAAAAACTGTTTTTT; CDR3aa: CASSILTGVNEKLFF
j_gene: TRBJ2-4; abundance: .; v_gene: TRBV28; d_gene: .; CDR3nt: TGTGCCAGCAGCCTAAAGTCCCTAACTCAGTACTTC; CDR3aa: CASSLKSLTQYF
j_gene: TRBJ1-1; abundance: .; v_gene: TRBV5-4; d_gene: TRBD1; CDR3nt: TGTGCCAGCAGCCAGGGACAGCCAAGTAACACTGAAGCTTTCTTT; CDR3aa: CASSQGQPSNTEAFF
j_gene: TRBJ1-5; abundance: .; v_gene: TRBV7-2; d_gene: TRBD1; CDR3nt: TGTGCCAGCAGCTTAAGGACAGGGGATCAGCCCCAGCATTTT; CDR3aa: CASSLRTGDQPQHF
j_gene: TRBJ1-5; abundance: .; v_gene: TRBV19; d_gene: .; CDR3nt: TGTGCCAGTAGTGTCGCGACTTATAGCAATCAGCCCCAGCATTTT; CDR3aa: CASSVATYSNQPQHF
j_gene: TRBJ1-1; abundance: .; v_gene: TRBV5-1; d_gene: .; CDR3nt: TGCGCCAGCAGCTTGTTATCGGCAGGGATGAACACTGAAGCTTTCTTT; CDR3aa: CASSLLSAGMNTEAFF
j_gene: TRBJ2-5; abundance: .; v_gene: TRBV9; d_gene: TRBD2; CDR3nt: TGTGCCAGCGCCGCGGCTAGCGGGGGTAATGGAGAGACCCAGTACTTC; CDR3aa: CASAAASGGNGETQYF
j_gene: TRBJ2-3; abundance: .; v_gene: TRBV29-1; d_gene: TRBD2; CDR3nt: TGCAGCGTAGAGACGAGACTAGCGGAGAGCACAGATACGCAGTATTTT; CDR3aa: CSVETRLAESTDTQYF
j_gene: TRBJ1-1; abundance: .; v_gene: TRBV6-6; d_gene: .; CDR3nt: TGTGCCAGCAGTTACTCGTCAGCAAACACTGAAGCTTTCTTT; CDR3aa: CASSYSSANTEAFF
j_gene: TRBJ2-7; abundance: .; v_gene: TRBV30; d_gene: TRBD2; CDR3nt: TGTGCCTGGACCGTCGCTGGGCGGGAGGGCCGGCACGAGCAGTACTTC; CDR3aa: CAWTVAGREGRHEQYF
j_gene: TRBJ2-7; abundance: few; v_gene: TRBV4-2; d_gene: TRBD2; CDR3nt: TGTGCCAGCAGCCAAGATACTAGCGGGAGTCCCTACGAGCAGTACTTC; CDR3aa: CASSQDTSGSPYEQYF
j_gene: TRBJ1-1; abundance: .; v_gene: TRBV9; d_gene: TRBD1; CDR3nt: TGTGCCAGCAGCGCTTCGGACAGGAAAAACACTGAAGCTTTCTTT; CDR3aa: CASSASDRKNTEAFF